A single sample gave rise to the 4 T cell receptor beta chains below, sequenced in a study of T cell responses to AZD1222 COVID-19 vaccine. Sequenced by immunoSEQ multiplex PCR; TCRdb stores in-frame clones only, minus some. The table has fewer than 120,000 clones, about 94% seen once; the top ten hold 2.9%. The source was peripheral blood, collected 28 days after the second AZD1222 dose. All receptors derive from an adult who received the AZD1222 COVID-19 vaccine.

This clone was seen a single time. V and J are TRBV27 and TRBJ2-2; no reliable D call. The germline V gene encodes CDR1 MNHEY and CDR2 SMNVEV (reference sequence). The CDR3 sequence is 14 residues long. V was clipped by 7 bases and J by 7 bases, with 16 bases between them. The CDR3 sequence is CASTRTQLGGELFF. The CDR3 coding sequence is TGTGCCAGCACCAGGACCCAACTGGGCGGGGAGCTGTTTTTT.

The chain recombines TRBV2 with TRBJ2-3; D is ambiguous. The CDR3 covers 14 residues. In germline, CDR1 is SNHLY, CDR2 FYNNEI. V was trimmed by 11 bases and J by 4 bases, leaving 19 bases between them. CDR3 residues: CALMGRDKADTQYF. The DNA for the CDR3 is TGTGCCCTTATGGGAAGGGATAAGGCAGATACGCAGTATTTT.

The J gene is TRBJ2-3, the V gene TRBV4-2, with D perhaps matching TRBD1 (8 bases). Germline CDR1 and CDR2: LGHNA and YNFKEQ. V lost 1 base and J 14 bases, leaving 22 bases between the germline ends. The CDR3 is made up of 15 amino acids. The CDR3 sequence: CASSQVGGTGHTGYF. The CDR3 bases are TGTGCCAGCAGCCAAGTGGGAGGGACAGGACATACCGGGTATTTT.

The chain is built from TRBV6-1 and TRBJ2-7; the D is unclear. V lost 2 bases and J 4 bases, leaving 0 bases between the germline ends. The CDR3 spans 10 residues. Per germline, CDR1 MNHNS and CDR2 SASEGT. CDR3 DNA sequence: TGTGCCAGCAGTGAATACGAGCAGTACTTC. Protein: CASSEYEQYF.